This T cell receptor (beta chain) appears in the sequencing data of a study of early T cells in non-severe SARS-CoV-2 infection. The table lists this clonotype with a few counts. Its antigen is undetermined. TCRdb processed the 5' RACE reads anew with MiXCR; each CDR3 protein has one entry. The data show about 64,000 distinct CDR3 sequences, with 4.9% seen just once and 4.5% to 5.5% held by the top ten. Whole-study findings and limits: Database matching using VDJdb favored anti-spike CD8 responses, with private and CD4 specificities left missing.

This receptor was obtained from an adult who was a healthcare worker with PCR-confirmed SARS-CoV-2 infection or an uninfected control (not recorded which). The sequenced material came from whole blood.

CDR3 in DNA: TGTGCCACCTCACAGAGAGATACGCAGTATTTT. Residues: CATSQRDTQYF. The chain recombines TRBV24-1 with TRBJ2-3; D remains ambiguous. V lost 9 bases to trimming and J lost 5 bases, with 8 bases between them. This CDR3 region has 11 residues. CDR1 and CDR2 from the germline V gene are KGHDR and SFDVKD.